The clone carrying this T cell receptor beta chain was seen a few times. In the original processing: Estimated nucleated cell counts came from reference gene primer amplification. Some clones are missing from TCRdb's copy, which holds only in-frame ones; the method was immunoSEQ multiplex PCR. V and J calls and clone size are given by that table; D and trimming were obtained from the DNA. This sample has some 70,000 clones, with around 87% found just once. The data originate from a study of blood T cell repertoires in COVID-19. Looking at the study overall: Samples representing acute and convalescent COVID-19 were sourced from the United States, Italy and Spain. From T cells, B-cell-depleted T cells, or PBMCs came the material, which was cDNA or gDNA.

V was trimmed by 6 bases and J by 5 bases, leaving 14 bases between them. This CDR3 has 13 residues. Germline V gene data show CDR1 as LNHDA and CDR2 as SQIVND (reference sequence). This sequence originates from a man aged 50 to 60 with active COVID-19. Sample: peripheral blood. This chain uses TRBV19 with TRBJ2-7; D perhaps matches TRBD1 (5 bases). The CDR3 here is CASRSRVNHEQYF. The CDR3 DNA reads TGTGCCAGTAGAAGCAGGGTAAACCACGAGCAGTACTTC.